This TCR beta chain is from a study of shared clonotypes between healthy human individuals. The study's findings and limits: Clonotype sharing among donors, it was expected, would be affected by sequencing depth. With a few donors compared, 4.5% to 6.5% of naive CD4 clonotypes were shared.

The table lists this clone with a few counts. Antigen: not known. Data came from immunoSEQ multiplex PCR; TCRdb stores just in-frame clones and leaves some out. Here the sample spans some 980,000 clones, 76% being singletons. The TCR originated in a man between 18 and 29 years old in good health. Sequenced: memory CD4+ T cells sorted from blood. Subset defined: CD45RA-negative fraction.

The CDR3 protein is CASLGRNTGELFF. CDR3 in DNA: TGTGCCAGCCTTGGACGGAACACCGGGGAGCTGTTTTTT. The rearrangement uses TRBV19 and TRBJ2-2; unclear D gene. The CDR3 length is 13 residues. V was trimmed by 9 bases and J by 1 base, leaving 9 bases between them. Germline V gives CDR1 LNHDA, CDR2 SQIVND (reference sequence).